This T cell receptor (beta chain) was sequenced during a study of spatial heterogeneity in lung cancer (dated by TCRdb to 2018 to 2020). Study-wide context: Donors were around 71 patients with early-stage, untreated non-small cell lung cancer from the lung TRACERx cohort. Follow-up PBMC samples were sequenced whenever available, and the median time to follow-up was roughly 2 years after resection. Beta-chain transcripts were consistently detected in greater numbers than alpha-chain transcripts, which likely reflects a higher abundance of beta-chain transcripts. In the raw uncorrected reads, each unique combination of TCR and UMI appeared more than ten times on average. In non-small cell lung cancer, the study made a quantitative comparison of TCR alpha and beta repertoires among multiple tumor regions, matched nontumor lung and blood. Nonsynonymous mutation counts, determined by whole-exome sequencing of tumor tissue, were related to features of the TCR repertoire. Both alpha and beta chains were TCR-sequenced in 200 to 250 tumor regions, approximately 67 matched nontumor lung samples and around 54 PBMC samples obtained at surgery. Results the study describes overall, beyond this receptor: Comparisons of baseline and follow-up blood repertoires included only approximately 14 patients. Ubiquitous expanded tumor TCRs were found in blood more often at tumor resection than at routine follow-up. Additional single-cell paired TCR alpha and beta sequencing was considered necessary to confirm, at a functional level, the hypothesis that regional TCRs recognize regional mutations.

What this sample's time point label stands for: blood at routine non-recurrence follow-up after resection. For TCR sequencing, whole RNA was extracted from tumor and nontumor lung tissue, or from cryopreserved PBMC samples, and no cell sorting was done. Only patients with enough RNA available from two or more tumor regions were chosen for TCR sequencing. A few counts support this clonotype. Its antigen is not yet known. No quality values exist for individual bases; no much larger clone is one base distant. The germline V gene (reference sequence) supplies CDR1 DFQATT and CDR2 SNEGSKA. The CDR3 runs 12 amino acids, cysteine and phenylalanine included. Solely the CDR3 DNA is kept, with 36 bases framed from the first base. Relative to germline, V is 2 bases shorter and J is 2 bases shorter, with 6 bases between their ends. Library creation used 5' RACE. Sequencing was performed on a NextSeq 500. The TCR library protocol attached a unique molecular identifier to each TCR cDNA molecule to allow correction of PCR and sequencing errors. As for the original processing: TCR identification, UMI-based error correction and CDR3 extraction were all carried out with Decombinator tools. TCRs above a frequency of 2 per 1,000, corresponding to the top 1% of the tumor frequency distribution, were defined as expanded. Each repertoire was subsampled 100 times to 5,000 TCRs, after which Renyi diversity was computed with the R vegan package. CDR3 similarity networks were built from amino acid triplet string-kernel similarity, with CDR3s being connected when pairwise similarity was above 0.82. The public reads were reprocessed in TCRdb via fastp at Q25 and MiXCR, keeping in-frame beta chains. Rows with a matching CDR3 protein are joined into one entry that keeps the most common DNA and genes. For this entry, the V and J calls and clone size follow TCRdb and not the study's own pipeline. The sample table lists about 52,000 distinct CDR3 sequences, 7.4% of them with a count of one. The ten largest account for roughly 35% of the sample.

This sequence originates from a female donor with early-stage non-small cell lung cancer. The sample was PBMCs, taken at follow-up. In this chain, TRBV20-1 is recombined with TRBJ2-5; no D gene is confidently identified. The CDR3 reads as follows: CSARPTQETQYF. The DNA sequence follows: TGCAGTGCTAGACCCACGCAAGAGACCCAGTACTTC.